This section outlines one T cell receptor beta chain sequence together with its context. What it binds is not known. The sample is drawn from a study of T cells expressing NK-cell markers. Study-wide points: As a fraction of CD8+ T cells, dominant NKG2C+ clonotypes reached about 1.0-7.5% in a handful of donors.

CDR3 size: 16 residues. The germline V gene has CDR1 DFQATT and CDR2 SNEGSKA (reference sequence). Reprocessing the 5' RACE reads, TCRdb reports a single entry for every CDR3 protein and omits DNA. The sample's table shows about 260,000 distinct CDR3 sequences. This chain connects TRBV20-1 to TRBJ1-5; checking the TCRdb D call of TRBD1 is not possible without DNA. Sequencing input: blood T cells: a sorted CD56 or NKG2C T cell subset, CD4+ or CD8+ T cells, or bulk PBMC T cells (not recorded which). The receptor's source is a woman between 18 and 75 years old in good health. The CDR3 reads CSARLQGAYRNQPQHF.